This TCR beta chain was profiled in a study of monozygotic twins with inflammatory bowel disease. TCRdb reprocessed the 5' RACE reads, keeping one entry per CDR3 protein, no DNA. The sample totals under 150,000 distinct CDR3 sequences; its top ten clones hold 2% to 3%. The CDR3 is made up of 12 amino acids. CDR1 SQVTM and CDR2 ANQGSEA come from the germline V gene. This receptor was identified in a human donor with ulcerative colitis or Crohn's disease, or a healthy co-twin of an affected twin (not recorded which). This chain joins TRBV29-1 and TRBJ2-6. Sequencing was done on a sample of blood. CDR3 sequence reads: CSVNSGDNVLTF.